Below, 18 T cell receptor beta chains from the same sample are listed, as sequenced in a study of T cell changes during pregnancy in multiple sclerosis. The table came from immunoSEQ multiplex PCR; TCRdb's copy has only in-frame clones and leaves some out. The data contain about 66,000 clones, 90% to 95% of them seen just once; the ten biggest clones take up over 4.5%. Specimen: CD8+ T cells from peripheral blood mononuclear cells, collected before pregnancy. The receptors shown here come from a female donor with multiple sclerosis, enrolled in a pregnancy study.

The V and J genes are TRBV6-1 and TRBJ1-2; 7 bases align to TRBD1. Germline lookup yields CDR1 MNHNS and CDR2 SASEGT. The CDR3 has 14 amino acids. The V gene end was trimmed by 2 bases and the J gene end by 4 bases; junction bases not matched to a gene: 4. CDR3 sequence reads: CASSEWRTGYGYTF. CDR3 DNA: TGTGCCAGCAGTGAATGGAGGACAGGCTATGGCTACACCTTC.

CDR3: CASRPGLDTEAFF. The CDR3 coding sequence is TGCGCCAGCAGACCAGGGTTGGACACTGAAGCTTTCTTT. The genes are TRBV5-1 and TRBJ1-1; D perhaps matches TRBD1 (5 bases). The V gene's germline CDR1 is SGHRS and CDR2 YFSETQ. CDR3 length: 13 residues. V gave up 5 bases and J gave up 3 bases, with 11 bases separating them.

This sequence joins TRBV9 and TRBJ1-4, with a tentative D call TRBD1 (5 bases). The CDR3 totals 17 residues. Germline lookup yields CDR1 SGDLS and CDR2 YYNGEE. The V end lost 4 bases, the J end lost 4 bases, and 20 bases lay between the germline ends. CDR3 sequence (DNA): TGTGCCAGCAGCCCTACTGGGGGGGGTGCAGGTAATGAAAAACTGTTTTTT. It yields the protein CASSPTGGGAGNEKLFF.

The chain is built from TRBV7-6 and TRBJ2-7; no firm D call. Trimming shortened V by 0 bases and J by 7 bases, and 7 bases separated the two germline ends. The V gene's germline CDR1 is SGHVS and CDR2 FNYEAQ. This CDR3 comprises 12 residues. The CDR3 loop reads CASSLALSEQYF. In DNA form, the CDR3 reads TGTGCCAGCAGCTTAGCGCTAAGTGAGCAGTACTTC.

This chain joins TRBV9 and TRBJ2-5, with D possibly TRBD2 on 5 matching bases. V gave up 3 bases and J gave up 2 bases, with 11 bases separating them. In germline, CDR1 is SGDLS, CDR2 YYNGEE. This CDR3 contains 14 residues. The chain's CDR3 is CASSELADQETQYF. CDR3 bases: TGTGCCAGCAGCGAGCTAGCAGATCAAGAGACCCAGTACTTC.

V and J are TRBV6-5 and TRBJ1-2, with 9 bases that match TRBD1. With 1 base clipped from V and 6 bases from J, the junction kept 6 bases outside the gene matches. The germline V gene encodes CDR1 MNHEY and CDR2 SVGAGI. CDR3 length equals 15 residues. The DNA of the CDR3 is TGTGCCAGCAGTTACTATGGACAGGGGAATGATGGCTACACCTTC. Translating it yields CASSYYGQGNDGYTF.

The chain links TRBV5-4 to TRBJ2-1; D is uncertain. CDR1 and CDR2 (germline): SGHNT, YYREEE (reference sequence). Trimming left V 6 bases short and J 4 bases short, with 5 bases between. The CDR3 sequence is 11 residues long. CDR3 DNA: TGTGCCAGCAAGGAGTACAATGAGCAGTTCTTC. This translates into CASKEYNEQFF.

The V gene is TRBV6-5, the J gene TRBJ2-5; TRBD1 matches at 7 bases. Germline lookup yields CDR1 MNHEY and CDR2 SVGAGI. V lost 4 bases to trimming and J lost 4 bases; unmatched junction nucleotides: 9. The CDR3 covers 15 residues. The CDR3 DNA is TGTGCCAGCAGTTTCGCCACAGGGGCCGGAGAGACCCAGTACTTC. As protein: CASSFATGAGETQYF.

The chain joins TRBV9 to TRBJ2-5, with 7 bases matching TRBD1. V was clipped by 1 base and J by 5 bases; unmatched bases: 20. From germline, CDR1 is SGDLS and CDR2 YYNGEE. CDR3 length: 19 amino acids. DNA for the CDR3: TGTGCCAGCAGCGTATGGGGACAGAATCCCGCAACGGTTGTGGAGACCCAGTACTTC. Protein: CASSVWGQNPATVVETQYF.

On this clone: Other nucleotide sequences in the sample specify the same CDR3. V is TRBV9 and J is TRBJ1-4; D remains unclear. Germline CDR1 SGDLS, CDR2 YYNGEE. The CDR3 runs 14 residues. The V end was cut by 2 bases, the J end by 5 bases, with 10 bases between. The CDR3 sequence: CASSVGSGNEKLFF. CDR3 bases: TGTGCCAGCAGCGTTGGTAGCGGCAATGAAAAACTGTTTTTT.

This chain connects TRBV29-1 to TRBJ2-3; 9 positions agree with TRBD1. The V gene end was trimmed by 3 bases and the J gene end by 3 bases; junction bases not matched to a gene: 7. The CDR3 consists of 15 residues. Germline V CDR1 and CDR2: SQVTM, ANQGSEA. CDR3 in amino acids: CSVEHWTGVTDTQYF. The DNA for the CDR3 is TGCAGCGTTGAGCACTGGACAGGGGTTACAGATACGCAGTATTTT.

V and J are TRBV27 and TRBJ1-4; 7 nucleotides line up with TRBD1. CDR1 is MNHEY, CDR2 SMNVEV, per germline (reference sequence). There are 14 residues in the CDR3. The V segment lost 2 bases and the J segment 5 bases; nucleotides outside the gene matches: 2. The CDR3 region has the DNA TGTGCCAGCAGTTTACAGGGGGTGAATGAAAAACTGTTTTTT. Translation gives CASSLQGVNEKLFF.

The J gene is TRBJ1-1, the V gene TRBV27; TRBD1 might be the D (6 bases). This CDR3 region has 14 residues. Trimming removed 8 bases at V and 4 bases at J, with 17 bases between. Germline V gives CDR1 MNHEY, CDR2 SMNVEV (reference sequence). The CDR3, as DNA: TGTGCCAGCGGCCCTACAGGGCTTGGCACTGAAGCTTTCTTT. Amino acids: CASGPTGLGTEAFF.

V gene TRBV6-4 combines with J gene TRBJ2-2; TRBD2 matches 8 bases. Germline V gives CDR1 MRHNA, CDR2 SNTAGT. Losses at the gene ends were 3 bases for V and 4 bases for J; bases not matched to a gene: 7. The CDR3 spans 16 residues. The CDR3 is CASSDGAGGPTGELFF. In DNA form, the CDR3 reads TGTGCCAGCAGTGATGGTGCGGGGGGACCCACCGGGGAGCTGTTTTTT.

The chain has TRBV23-1 and TRBJ1-1; 8 positions match TRBD1. TRBV23-1 is flagged as an ORF with uncertain function. Trimming removed 7 bases from V and 11 bases from J; junction bases left unmatched: 9. The CDR3 is 12 residues long. The CDR3 reads CASTTQGARAFF. CDR3 coding DNA: TGCGCCAGCACTACTCAGGGGGCGCGGGCTTTCTTT.

The V and J genes are TRBV6-5 and TRBJ2-1; a possible D gene is TRBD2 (7 bases). V lost 5 bases to trimming and J lost 5 bases, with 13 bases between them. In germline, CDR1 is MNHEY, CDR2 SVGAGI. This CDR3 contains 14 residues. The CDR3 region has the DNA TGTGCCAGCAGTACCCGGGGGGCTCACAATGAGCAGTTCTTC. Translation: CASSTRGAHNEQFF.

The chain links TRBV5-4 to TRBJ2-2; TRBD2 is a possible D gene (6 bases). In germline, CDR1 is SGHNT, CDR2 YYREEE (reference sequence). This CDR3 has 17 residues. V shed 0 bases and J shed 0 bases, with 12 bases lying between them. CDR3 bases: TGTGCCAGCAGCTTGGGCCTAGCGCTACCGAACACCGGGGAGCTGTTTTTT. Protein sequence: CASSLGLALPNTGELFF.

J is TRBJ2-5 and V is TRBV7-8, with 9 bases aligning to TRBD2. This CDR3 has 16 residues. The V and J ends lost 5 bases and 4 bases, in that order; junction bases with no gene match: 11. CDR1 SGHVS and CDR2 FQNEAQ come from the germline V gene. CDR3 amino acids: CASSRYSGGGGETQYF. Here the CDR3 DNA reads TGTGCCAGCAGCAGATATAGCGGGGGAGGGGGAGAGACCCAGTACTTC.